One sample yielded the 24 T cell receptor beta chains listed below, sequenced in a study of blood T cell repertoires in COVID-19. Using immunoSEQ multiplex PCR, the repertoire was profiled, and TCRdb retains in-frame clones only, with some absent. The table records approximately 260,000 clones, around 89% of them present only once. Sequences were obtained from peripheral blood. The receptors come from an older woman with COVID-19, enrolled during active disease.

The genes are TRBV7-2 and TRBJ1-5, with 9 nucleotides matching TRBD1. The CDR3 totals 14 residues. The V gene end was trimmed by 6 bases and the J gene end by 7 bases; junction bases not matched to a gene: 7. Germline CDR1 SGHTA, CDR2 FQGNSA. CDR3 region: CASSWDRVKQPQHF. DNA of the CDR3: TGTGCCAGCAGTTGGGACAGGGTCAAACAGCCCCAGCATTTT.

The V gene is TRBV7-3, the J gene TRBJ2-1; D is unclear. The V and J ends lost 2 bases and 9 bases respectively, with 11 bases between them. CDR1 is SGHTA and CDR2 is FQGTGA in the germline V gene. The CDR3 spans 13 residues. CDR3 region: CASSLPRASEQFF. The CDR3 coding sequence is TGTGCCAGCAGCTTACCTAGAGCAAGTGAGCAGTTCTTC.

This chain uses TRBV7-3 with TRBJ2-2; D is possibly TRBD2 (5 bases). The germline V gene has CDR1 SGHTA and CDR2 FQGTGA. Trimming stripped 4 bases from V and 5 bases from J, with 8 bases between. CDR3 length equals 13 residues. The CDR3 here is CASSYGETGELFF. The CDR3 DNA sequence: TGTGCCAGCAGCTATGGGGAGACCGGGGAGCTGTTTTTT.

The chain joins TRBV10-3 to TRBJ1-2; D is possibly TRBD1 (6 bases). This CDR3 is 13 amino acids long. Germline V gene data show CDR1 as ENHRY and CDR2 as SYGVKD. V lost 7 bases and J lost 4, with 13 bases in between. The CDR3 protein is CAITELDSYGYTF. CDR3 nucleotides: TGTGCCATCACCGAGTTGGACAGCTATGGCTACACCTTC.

This CDR3 reads CASRRIRGYQPQHF. CDR3 DNA sequence: TGTGCCAGCAGGAGAATACGGGGGTATCAGCCCCAGCATTTT. The rearrangement joins TRBV6-4 to TRBJ1-5, with D tentatively TRBD1 (5 bases). CDR1 and CDR2 (germline): MRHNA, SNTAGT. The length of the CDR3 is 14 residues. Trimming cost V 6 bases and J 5 bases, with 14 bases left between them.

V usage is TRBV19 and J usage is TRBJ1-6, with D perhaps TRBD1 (6 bases). Germline assignment: CDR1 LNHDA and CDR2 SQIVND (reference sequence). The CDR3 runs to 15 residues. Trimming shortened V by 3 bases and J by 9 bases, and 15 bases separated the two germline ends. CDR3: CASSILAGDGSPLHF. CDR3 bases: TGTGCCAGTAGTATTTTGGCAGGGGATGGTTCACCCCTCCACTTT.

The chain is built from TRBV19 and TRBJ1-2, with 9 bases fitting TRBD1. The length of the CDR3 is 13 residues. Germline V gene lookup returns CDR1 LNHDA and CDR2 SQIVND (reference sequence). The junction had 3 bases not matched to a gene; V was cut back by 6 bases and J by 4 bases. The CDR3 region has the DNA TGTGCCAGTAGGGCGGGACAGGGCTATGGCTACACCTTC. This encodes CASRAGQGYGYTF.

V gene TRBV15 combines with J gene TRBJ2-1, with D perhaps matching TRBD1 (5 bases). From germline, CDR1 is LNHNV and CDR2 YYDKDF (reference sequence). Trimming stripped 5 bases from V and 4 bases from J, with 18 bases between. The CDR3 covers 16 residues. DNA of the CDR3: TGTGCCACCAGCGGCCTCTTCCAGGGCGGTTACAATGAGCAGTTCTTC. Protein sequence: CATSGLFQGGYNEQFF. Supplemented by reference TRBV15 and TRBJ2-1, the full variable domain reads DAMVIQNPRYQVTQFGKPVTLSCSQTLNHNVMYWYQQKSSQAPKLLFHYYDKDFNNEADTPDNFQSRRPNTSFCFLDIRSPGLGDTAMYLCATSGLFQGGYNEQFFGPGTRLTVL.

The count of this clone is one. The J gene is TRBJ2-3, the V gene TRBV4-2; 7 bases map to TRBD1. V was clipped by 1 base and J by 5 bases; unmatched bases: 12. The germline V gene has CDR1 LGHNA and CDR2 YNFKEQ. This CDR3 has 17 residues. CDR3 sequence reads: CASSQVGRGSSGDTQYF. The CDR3 DNA follows: TGTGCCAGCAGCCAAGTAGGCAGGGGGAGTTCGGGAGATACGCAGTATTTT.

V is TRBV12-3 or TRBV12-4 and J is TRBJ1-2; D unresolved. CDR3 length: 13 residues. V lost 5 bases to trimming and J lost 1 base, with 8 bases between them. CDR3 bases: TGTGCCAGCAGTGTGGACTATAACTATGGCTACACCTTC. Translated, it gives CASSVDYNYGYTF.

The rearrangement links TRBV3-1 (or the pseudogene TRBV3-2) to TRBJ2-2, with no clear D. CDR1 LGHDT and CDR2 YNNKEL come from the germline V gene (reference sequence). The CDR3 spans 16 residues. The V end lost 1 base, the J end lost 0 bases, and 9 bases lay between the germline ends. The CDR3 loop reads CASSQVVVANTGELFF. For the CDR3, the DNA is TGTGCCAGCAGCCAAGTGGTAGTAGCGAACACCGGGGAGCTGTTTTTT.

CDR3 nucleotides: TGTGCCAGCTCACCACCAATACCGGGCGAGCAGTACTTC. This encodes CASSPPIPGEQYF. The rearrangement uses TRBV18 and TRBJ2-7; no firm D call. The length of the CDR3 is 13 residues. Germline-derived CDR1 and CDR2 are KGHSH and LQKENI. The V end lost 0 bases, the J end lost 6 bases, and 9 bases lay between the germline ends.

The genes are TRBV7-2 and TRBJ2-3; 11 bases agree with TRBD2. There are 16 residues in the CDR3. Germline V CDR1 and CDR2: SGHTA, FQGNSA. With 4 bases clipped from V and 7 bases from J, the junction kept 10 bases outside the gene matches. CDR3 DNA: TGTGCCAGCAGCTCAACTAGCGGGGGCACTTCGAATACGCAGTATTTT. Its protein is CASSSTSGGTSNTQYF.

The CDR3 bases are TGCAGTGCTAGGTTAAACTATGGCTACACCTTC. Its protein product is CSARLNYGYTF. V gene TRBV20-1 combines with J gene TRBJ1-2; D is uncertain. Trimming pared 3 bases from V and 2 bases from J, leaving 4 bases between. Germline V gene sequence: CDR1 DFQATT, CDR2 SNEGSKA (reference sequence). The CDR3 covers 11 residues.

V usage is TRBV12-3 or TRBV12-4 and J usage is TRBJ1-2; D ambiguous. CDR3 length: 12 residues. V was clipped by 3 bases and J by 4 bases, with 6 bases between them. CDR3 region: CASSFNSYGYTF. The CDR3, as DNA: TGTGCCAGCAGTTTTAACAGCTATGGCTACACCTTC.

V and J are TRBV2 and TRBJ1-1; 9 bases match TRBD1. The germline gives CDR1 SNHLY, CDR2 FYNNEI. The CDR3 spans 14 residues. Trimming at V came to 7 bases and at J to 5 bases, leaving 8 bases not matched to a gene. The CDR3 reads CASNTRTGETEAFF. For the CDR3, the DNA is TGTGCCAGCAATACAAGGACAGGGGAGACTGAAGCTTTCTTT.

This clone was counted once. This rearrangement joins TRBV4-3 to TRBJ2-2; possibly TRBD1 for D (5 bases). Germline V lookup: CDR1 LGHNA, CDR2 YSLEER. This CDR3 has 14 residues. V lost 0 bases and J 5 bases, leaving 7 bases between the germline ends. CDR3 sequence: CASSQDRETGELFF. The CDR3 DNA sequence: TGCGCCAGCAGCCAAGACAGGGAAACCGGGGAGCTGTTTTTT.

The chain carries TRBV5-1 and TRBJ2-2; D gene unclear. The germline CDR1 and CDR2 sequences are SGHRS and YFSETQ. CDR3 size: 14 residues. V was clipped by 0 bases and J by 2 bases, with 5 bases between them. The CDR3 sequence is CASSLVRNTGELFF. CDR3 DNA: TGCGCCAGCAGCTTGGTCAGAAACACCGGGGAGCTGTTTTTT.

J is TRBJ1-1 and V is TRBV20-1; perhaps TRBD1 as D (6 bases). V was trimmed by 3 bases and J by 1 base, leaving 12 bases between them. Looked up from germline, CDR1 is DFQATT and CDR2 is SNEGSKA (reference sequence). The CDR3 sequence is 14 residues long. CDR3 in amino acids: CSASMGARNTEAFF. The CDR3 region has the DNA TGCAGTGCTAGTATGGGGGCTCGGAACACTGAAGCTTTCTTT.

The V call is TRBV6-1, the J call TRBJ1-2, with TRBD1 identical over 11 bases. Germline CDR1 MNHNS, CDR2 SASEGT. CDR3 size: 17 residues. The ends lost 3 bases at V and 3 bases at J; junction bases unmatched: 9. The CDR3 DNA is TGTGCCAGCAGTGAGGGCTCCGGGACAGGGGGTCACTATGGCTACACCTTC. It specifies CASSEGSGTGGHYGYTF.

CDR3 sequence (DNA): TGTGCCAGCAGCTTAGCGGTGTGGGTCAAGGACGGGGGAACTCAGCCCCAGCATTTT. Protein sequence: CASSLAVWVKDGGTQPQHF. The gene calls are TRBV7-9 and TRBJ1-5; TRBD1 might be the D (5 bases). CDR3 length: 19 residues. Between the trimmed V and J ends, which lost 0 bases and 6 bases, there was a span of 24 bases. Germline assignment: CDR1 SEHNR and CDR2 FQNEAQ (reference sequence).

This chain joins TRBV18 and TRBJ1-4; perhaps TRBD1 as D (5 bases). Germline lookup yields CDR1 KGHSH and CDR2 LQKENI. This CDR3 is built from 16 residues. Trimming pared 3 bases from V and 8 bases from J, leaving 19 bases between. The CDR3 coding sequence is TGTGCCAGCTCACCCCCTGGTGGCAGGGCGAGAGAAAAACTGTTTTTT. This gives the protein CASSPPGGRAREKLFF.

The chain links TRBV6-4 to TRBJ1-6; 7 bases line up with TRBD1. Germline assignment: CDR1 MRHNA and CDR2 SNTAGT. CDR3 length equals 15 residues. Trimming took 6 bases from V and 4 from J; bases not matched to a gene: 6. CDR3 sequence reads: CASSLGTAYNSPLHF. The CDR3 bases are TGTGCCAGCAGCCTTGGGACAGCATATAATTCACCCCTCCACTTT.

V usage is TRBV2 and J usage is TRBJ1-1; D is perhaps TRBD1 (6 bases). V dropped 7 bases and J dropped 4 bases, with 10 bases sitting between them. From germline, CDR1 is SNHLY and CDR2 FYNNEI. CDR3 length: 12 residues. In DNA form, the CDR3 reads TGTGCCAGCACCGAGGGGGTCACTGAAGCTTTCTTT. As protein: CASTEGVTEAFF.